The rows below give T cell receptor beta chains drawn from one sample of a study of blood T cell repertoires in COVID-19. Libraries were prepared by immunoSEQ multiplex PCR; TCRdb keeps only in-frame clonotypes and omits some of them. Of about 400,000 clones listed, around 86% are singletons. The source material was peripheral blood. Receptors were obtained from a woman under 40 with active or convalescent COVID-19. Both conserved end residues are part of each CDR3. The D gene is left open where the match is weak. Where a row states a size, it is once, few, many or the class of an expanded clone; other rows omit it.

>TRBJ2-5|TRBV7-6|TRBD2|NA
CASSLPTSGGAEETQYF
TGTGCCAGCAGCTTACCGACTAGCGGGGGGGCCGAGGAGACCCAGTACTTC
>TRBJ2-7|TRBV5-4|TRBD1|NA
CASSNGQGSYEQYF
TGTGCCAGCAGCAACGGACAGGGCTCCTACGAGCAGTACTTC
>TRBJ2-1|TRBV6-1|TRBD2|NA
CASSEATGPGLAGSQFF
TGTGCCAGCAGTGAAGCTACAGGCCCCGGACTAGCGGGATCGCAGTTCTTC
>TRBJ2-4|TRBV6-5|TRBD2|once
CASSPTSVANIQYF
TGTGCCAGCAGTCCAACTAGCGTTGCAAACATTCAGTACTTC
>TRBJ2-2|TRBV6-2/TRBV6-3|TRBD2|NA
CASSYYGTTNTGELFF
TGTGCCAGCAGTTACTATGGGACTACGAACACCGGGGAGCTGTTTTTT
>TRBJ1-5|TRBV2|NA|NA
CASRDSASSNQPQHF
TGTGCCAGCAGGGACTCCGCATCGAGCAATCAGCCCCAGCATTTT
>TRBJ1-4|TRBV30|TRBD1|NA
CACDDRGGSEKLFF
TGTGCCTGCGATGACAGGGGTGGGAGTGAAAAACTGTTTTTT
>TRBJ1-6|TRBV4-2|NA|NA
CASSQDPVGGHSPLHF
TGTGCCAGCAGCCAAGACCCCGTGGGGGGGCATTCACCCCTCCACTTT
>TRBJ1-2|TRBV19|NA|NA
CASSVRTALRSYGYTF
TGTGCCAGTAGTGTGCGGACAGCCCTAAGGAGCTATGGCTACACCTTC
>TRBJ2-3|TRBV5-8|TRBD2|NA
CASSLGASGTTDTQYF
TGTGCCAGCAGCTTGGGAGCTAGCGGGACCACAGATACGCAGTATTTT
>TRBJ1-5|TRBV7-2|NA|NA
CASSRSVGLRQPQHF
TGTGCCAGCAGCCGCTCGGTCGGGTTGCGGCAGCCCCAGCATTTT
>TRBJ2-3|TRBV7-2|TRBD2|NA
CASSTGLAVLDTQYF
TGTGCCAGCAGCACGGGACTAGCGGTGTTGGATACGCAGTATTTT
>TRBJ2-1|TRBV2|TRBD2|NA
CASKRASGINNEQFF
TGTGCCAGCAAACGGGCTAGCGGGATTAACAATGAGCAGTTCTTC
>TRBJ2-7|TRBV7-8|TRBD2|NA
CASSLVSGSFSYEQYF
TGTGCCAGCAGCTTAGTAAGCGGGAGCTTCTCCTACGAGCAGTACTTC
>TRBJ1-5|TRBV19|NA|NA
CASSVLWTEGNQPQHF
TGTGCCAGTAGTGTACTCTGGACAGAGGGCAATCAGCCCCAGCATTTT
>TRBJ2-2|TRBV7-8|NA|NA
CASSFHGGSGELFF
TGTGCCAGCAGCTTTCACGGGGGTTCCGGGGAGCTGTTTTTT
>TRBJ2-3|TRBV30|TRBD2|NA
CAWSASWTSGKFDTQYF
TGTGCCTGGAGTGCTTCTTGGACTAGCGGGAAATTTGATACGCAGTATTTT
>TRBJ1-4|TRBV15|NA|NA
CATSRDRGSGLNEKLFF
TGTGCCACCAGCAGAGATAGGGGTAGCGGTCTTAATGAAAAACTGTTTTTT
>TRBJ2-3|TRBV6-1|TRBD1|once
CASSEGARQGYSTDTQYF
TGTGCCAGCAGTGAAGGCGCGAGACAGGGATATAGCACAGATACGCAGTATTTT
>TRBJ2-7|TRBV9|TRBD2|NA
CASSVGLAGGSLSYEQYF
TGTGCCAGCAGCGTAGGACTAGCGGGGGGGTCCCTCTCCTACGAGCAGTACTTC
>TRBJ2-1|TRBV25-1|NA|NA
CASSDLRGFAYNEQFF
TGTGCCAGCAGCGATCTCCGGGGGTTCGCCTACAATGAGCAGTTCTTC
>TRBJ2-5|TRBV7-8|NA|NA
CASSSSREGTQYF
TGTGCCAGCAGCTCAAGTCGGGAAGGGACCCAGTACTTC
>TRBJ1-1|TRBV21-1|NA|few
CASSRPGTGGTEAFF
TGTGCCAGCAGCAGACCCGGGACAGGGGGAACTGAAGCTTTCTTT
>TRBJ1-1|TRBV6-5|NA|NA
CASSQNNLNTEAFF
TGTGCCAGCAGTCAGAACAACCTGAACACTGAAGCTTTCTTT